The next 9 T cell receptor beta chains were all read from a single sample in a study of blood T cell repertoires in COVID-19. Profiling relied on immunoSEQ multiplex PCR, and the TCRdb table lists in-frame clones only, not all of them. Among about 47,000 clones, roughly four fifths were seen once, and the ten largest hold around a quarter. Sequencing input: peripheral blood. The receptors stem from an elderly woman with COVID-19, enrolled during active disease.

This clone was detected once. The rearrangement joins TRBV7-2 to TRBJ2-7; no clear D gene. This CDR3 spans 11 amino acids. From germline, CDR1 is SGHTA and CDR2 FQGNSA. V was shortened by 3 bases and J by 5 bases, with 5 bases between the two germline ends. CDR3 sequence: CASSFGDEQYF. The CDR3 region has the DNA TGTGCCAGCAGCTTCGGTGACGAGCAGTACTTC.

The CDR3 region has the DNA TGTGCCAGCAGCTCCATCCACGGCAGCGGGAGCTCCTACGAGCAGTACTTC. Encoded protein: CASSSIHGSGSSYEQYF. The V and J genes are TRBV13 and TRBJ2-7; 8 bases match TRBD2. The J segment lost 0 bases and the V segment lost 4 bases, leaving 11 bases of the junction unmatched. CDR3 length: 17 amino acids. Looked up from germline, CDR1 is PRHDT and CDR2 is FYEKMQ (reference sequence).

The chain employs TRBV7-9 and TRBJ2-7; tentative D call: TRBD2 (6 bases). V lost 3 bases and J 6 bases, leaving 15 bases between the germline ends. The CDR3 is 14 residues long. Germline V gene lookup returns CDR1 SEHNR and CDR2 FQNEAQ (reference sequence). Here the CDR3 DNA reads TGTGCCAGCAGCTTTGCCCTTGGGGGGTTCGAGCAGTACTTC. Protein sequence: CASSFALGGFEQYF.

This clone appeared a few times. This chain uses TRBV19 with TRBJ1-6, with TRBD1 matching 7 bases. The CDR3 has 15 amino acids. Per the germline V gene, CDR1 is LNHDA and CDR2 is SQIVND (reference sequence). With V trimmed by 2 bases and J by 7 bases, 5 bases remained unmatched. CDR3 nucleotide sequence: TGTGCCAGTAGTATACCCGGGACAGCGAATTCACCCCTCCACTTT. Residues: CASSIPGTANSPLHF.

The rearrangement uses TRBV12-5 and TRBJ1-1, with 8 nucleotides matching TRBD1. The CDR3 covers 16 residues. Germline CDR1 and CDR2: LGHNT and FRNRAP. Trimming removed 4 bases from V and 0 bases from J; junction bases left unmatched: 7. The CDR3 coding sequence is TGTGCTAGTGGTTCGATAACAGGGGGTGTGAACACTGAAGCTTTCTTT. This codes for CASGSITGGVNTEAFF.

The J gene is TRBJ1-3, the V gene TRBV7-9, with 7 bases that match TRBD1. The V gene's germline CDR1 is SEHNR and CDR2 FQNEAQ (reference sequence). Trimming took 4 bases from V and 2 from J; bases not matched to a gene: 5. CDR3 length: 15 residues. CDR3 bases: TGTGCCAGCAGCTCACAGGGACAGACTGGAAACACCATATATTTT. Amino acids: CASSSQGQTGNTIYF.

The CDR3 loop reads CASSKTGIRDTQYF. The CDR3 DNA is TGTGCCAGCAGTAAGACAGGGATCCGGGATACGCAGTATTTT. The chain employs TRBV28 and TRBJ2-3; TRBD1 matches 7 bases. After removal of 5 bases from V and 6 bases from J, the junction contained 8 bases not matched to a gene. Germline V CDR1 and CDR2: MDHEN, SYDVKM. The CDR3 sequence is 14 residues long.

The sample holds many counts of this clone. Here the CDR3 reads CASSPEAGRSGNEQFF. DNA for the CDR3: TGTGCCAGCAGTCCCGAAGCGGGAAGGTCCGGCAATGAGCAGTTCTTC. The rearrangement uses TRBV28 and TRBJ2-1; 7 bases agree with TRBD2. The trim removed 5 bases at V and 6 bases at J, leaving 13 bases unmatched. The CDR3 is 16 amino acids. The germline V gene encodes CDR1 MDHEN and CDR2 SYDVKM.

The CDR3, as DNA: TGTGCCAGCAGGTTTAACTCCTACGAGCAGTACTTC. Its translation: CASRFNSYEQYF. V usage is TRBV7-9 and J usage is TRBJ2-7; D is uncertain. Germline V gene data show CDR1 as SEHNR and CDR2 as FQNEAQ (reference sequence). The CDR3 is 12 amino acids. The V end was cut by 6 bases, the J end by 0 bases, with 6 bases between.